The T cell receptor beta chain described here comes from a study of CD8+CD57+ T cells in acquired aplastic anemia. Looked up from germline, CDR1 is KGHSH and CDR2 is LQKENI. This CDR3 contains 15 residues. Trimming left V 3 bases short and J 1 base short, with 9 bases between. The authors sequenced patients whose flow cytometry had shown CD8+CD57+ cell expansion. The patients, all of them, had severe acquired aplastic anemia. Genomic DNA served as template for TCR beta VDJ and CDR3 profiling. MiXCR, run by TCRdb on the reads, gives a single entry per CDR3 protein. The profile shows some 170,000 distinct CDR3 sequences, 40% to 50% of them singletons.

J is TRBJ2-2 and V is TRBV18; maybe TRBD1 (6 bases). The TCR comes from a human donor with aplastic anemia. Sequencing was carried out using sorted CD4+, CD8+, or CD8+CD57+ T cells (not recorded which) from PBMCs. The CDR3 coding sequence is TGTGCCAGCTCACCGGGACACCAGAACACCGGGGAGCTGTTTTTT. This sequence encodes CASSPGHQNTGELFF. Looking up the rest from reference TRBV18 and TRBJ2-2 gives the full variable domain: NAGVMQNPRHLVRRRGQEARLRCSPMKGHSHVYWYRQLPEEGLKFMVYLQKENIIDESGMPKERFSAEFPKEGPSILRIQQVVRGDSAAYFCASSPGHQNTGELFFGEGSRLTVL.